A selection of T cell receptor beta chains follows, all from one sample in a study of T cells in Graves' hyperthyroidism and ophthalmopathy. A single record per CDR3 protein comes from TCRdb applying MiXCR to the multiplex PCR reads. This table has fewer than 700,000 distinct CDR3 sequences, about a sixth appearing once. Specimen: blood. All receptors derive from a woman between 25 and 40 years old with Graves' hyperthyroidism. CDR3s include the opening cysteine and the closing phenylalanine or tryptophan. Each record gives: V gene, J gene, CDR3 protein.

>TRBV6-1|TRBJ2-5
CASSSDRVRAETQYF
>TRBV6-1|TRBJ2-7
CASRNQGTSGSGRQYF
>TRBV11-2|TRBJ2-5
CASSRGLAGGETQYF
>TRBV25-1|TRBJ1-2
CASSQSGYYGYTF
>TRBV28|TRBJ2-2
CASSFLAGGPMRTGELFF
>TRBV6-1|TRBJ2-7
CASSIAGVGSYEQYF
>TRBV19|TRBJ2-3
CASSIGGEGTDTQYF
>TRBV20-1|TRBJ2-5
CSAPAVGVWETQYF
>TRBV2|TRBJ2-5
CASTQGTSQETQYF
>TRBV7-2|TRBJ2-7
CASSLVWGDEQYF
>TRBV29-1|TRBJ2-1
CSVEPPSGTYNEQLF
>TRBV19|TRBJ1-2
CASQGLTYGYTF
>TRBV5-1|TRBJ1-4
CASRPYGQNNEKLFF
>TRBV28|TRBJ2-7
CASSSSLSSYEQYF
>TRBV27|TRBJ2-1
CASGKGNNEQFF
>TRBV28|TRBJ1-2
CASSIQTGGDFYGYTF
>TRBV7-2|TRBJ2-7
CASSLISEGPAPYEQYF
>TRBV28|TRBJ1-1
CASSFSRGGTEAFF
>TRBV6-1|TRBJ2-3
CASSLLAGELTDTQYF
>TRBV28|TRBJ2-5
CASSLRTDYQETQYF
>TRBV11-2|TRBJ2-3
CASSLGPLAGRTDTQYF
>TRBV7-6|TRBJ2-1
CASSFRLSDEQFF
>TRBV7-8|TRBJ1-5
CASSPRQGPSNQPQHF
>TRBV27|TRBJ2-1
CASSSTESSYNEQFF
>TRBV18|TRBJ2-1
CASSPQGTQQFF
>TRBV5-8|TRBJ2-7
CAGSLYRPQRGYEQYF
>TRBV28|TRBJ2-1
CASSQTSEIGDEQFF
>TRBV2|TRBJ2-5
CAGQQLTSGSNRDF
>TRBV20-1|TRBJ1-5
CSATLQGNQPQHF
>TRBV30|TRBJ2-3
CATSFRDTDTQYF
>TRBV12-3/TRBV12-4|TRBJ2-1
CASTFSGTPYNEQFF
>TRBV18|TRBJ1-5
CASSPAGIAAQPQHF
>TRBV27|TRBJ2-5
CASSFSGGVIETQYF
>TRBV2|TRBJ2-7
CASSGLGRGQNEQYF
>TRBV27|TRBJ1-5
CASSWTGFGNQPQHF
>TRBV6-1|TRBJ1-1
CASKDGPEAFF
>TRBV7-2|TRBJ2-1
CASSFQFNEQFF
>TRBV6-2/TRBV6-3|TRBJ1-5
CASSLGGQVNQPQHF
>TRBV7-8|TRBJ1-2
CASSLEGSLAYTF
>TRBV6-1|TRBJ2-3
CASSESEDTQYF
>TRBV20-1|TRBJ2-7
CSARDVRGRLYEQYF
>TRBV28|TRBJ2-1
CASSFFMDRGQTSFPVF
>TRBV9|TRBJ2-1
CASSVFKGVYNEQFF
>TRBV10-3|TRBJ1-2
CAIRGTANYGYTF
>TRBV12-3/TRBV12-4|TRBJ2-1
CASSPFYSGKSSYNEQFF
>TRBV19|TRBJ2-3
CASSMGITGVGADTQYF
>TRBV24-1|TRBJ2-2
CATSVGADTGELFF